The T cell receptor (beta chain) described here comes from a study of blood T cell repertoires in COVID-19. About the study: From T cells, B-cell-depleted T cells, or PBMCs came the material, which was cDNA or gDNA.

Clones were read by immunoSEQ multiplex PCR, and TCRdb kept only the in-frame ones, dropping some. Here the sample spans around 130,000 clones, approximately 80% being singletons. Germline V CDR1 and CDR2: SGHNT, YYREEE (reference sequence). CDR3 size: 14 residues. The V and J ends lost 4 bases and 5 bases, in that order; junction bases with no gene match: 2. Sequencing input: peripheral blood. The J gene is TRBJ1-6, the V gene TRBV5-4, with TRBD1 identical over 8 bases. The receptor comes from a man aged 45 to 65 with acute or convalescent COVID-19. The CDR3 is CASSVQGDNSPLHF. The DNA for the CDR3 is TGTGCCAGCAGCGTACAGGGGGATAATTCACCCCTCCACTTT.